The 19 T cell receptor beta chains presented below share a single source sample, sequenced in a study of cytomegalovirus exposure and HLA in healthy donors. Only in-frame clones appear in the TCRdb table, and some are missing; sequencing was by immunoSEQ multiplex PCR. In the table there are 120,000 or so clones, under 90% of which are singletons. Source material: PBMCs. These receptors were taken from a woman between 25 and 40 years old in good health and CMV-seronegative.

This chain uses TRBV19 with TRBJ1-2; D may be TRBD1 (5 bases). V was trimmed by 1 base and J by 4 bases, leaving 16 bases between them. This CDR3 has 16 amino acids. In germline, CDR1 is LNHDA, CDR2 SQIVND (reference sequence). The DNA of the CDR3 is TGTGCCAGTAGTATAGTTCCAGGGCTAACTGGCTATGGCTACACCTTC. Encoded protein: CASSIVPGLTGYGYTF.

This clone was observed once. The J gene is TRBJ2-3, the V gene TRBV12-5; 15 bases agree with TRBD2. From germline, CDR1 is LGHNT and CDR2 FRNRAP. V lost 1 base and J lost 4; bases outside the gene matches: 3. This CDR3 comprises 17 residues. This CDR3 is CASGLGTSGGASDTQYF. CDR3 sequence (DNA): TGTGCTAGTGGTTTGGGGACTAGCGGGGGGGCCTCAGATACGCAGTATTTT.

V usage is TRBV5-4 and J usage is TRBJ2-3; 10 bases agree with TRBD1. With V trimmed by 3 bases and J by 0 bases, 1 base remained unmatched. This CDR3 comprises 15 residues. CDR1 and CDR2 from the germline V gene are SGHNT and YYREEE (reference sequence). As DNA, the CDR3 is TGTGCCAGCAGCTCGGGACAGGGGAGCACAGATACGCAGTATTTT. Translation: CASSSGQGSTDTQYF.

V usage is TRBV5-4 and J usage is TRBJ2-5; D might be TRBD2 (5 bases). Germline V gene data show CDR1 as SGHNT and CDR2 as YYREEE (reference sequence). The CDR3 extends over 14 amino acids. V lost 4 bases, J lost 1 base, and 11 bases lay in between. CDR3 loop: CASSPPGSQETQYF. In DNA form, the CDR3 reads TGTGCCAGCAGCCCGCCGGGGAGCCAAGAGACCCAGTACTTC.

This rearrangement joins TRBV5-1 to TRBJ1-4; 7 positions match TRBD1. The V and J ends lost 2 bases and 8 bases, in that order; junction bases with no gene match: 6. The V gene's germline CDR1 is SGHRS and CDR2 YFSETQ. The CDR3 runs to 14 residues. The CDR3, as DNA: TGCGCCAGCAGCTTAGGCAGGGGACAGGAAAAACTGTTTTTT. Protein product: CASSLGRGQEKLFF.

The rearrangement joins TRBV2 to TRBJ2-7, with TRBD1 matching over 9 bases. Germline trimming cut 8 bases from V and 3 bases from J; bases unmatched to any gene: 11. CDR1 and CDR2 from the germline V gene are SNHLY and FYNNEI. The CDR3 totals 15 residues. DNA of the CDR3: TGTGCCAGCCGCCCCAGCGGACAGGGGCTCTACGAGCAGTACTTC. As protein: CASRPSGQGLYEQYF.

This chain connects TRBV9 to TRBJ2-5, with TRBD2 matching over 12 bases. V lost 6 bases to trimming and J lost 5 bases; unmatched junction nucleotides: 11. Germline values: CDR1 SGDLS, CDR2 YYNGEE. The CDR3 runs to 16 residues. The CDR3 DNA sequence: TGTGCCAGCAACAATCTAGCGGGGGGGCATGGCGAGACCCAGTACTTC. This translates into CASNNLAGGHGETQYF.

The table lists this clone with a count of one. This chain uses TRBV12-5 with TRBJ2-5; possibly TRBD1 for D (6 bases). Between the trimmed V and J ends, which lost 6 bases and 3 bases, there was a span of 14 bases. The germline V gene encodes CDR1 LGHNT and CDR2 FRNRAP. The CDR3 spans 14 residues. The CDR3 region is CASGPARGKETQYF. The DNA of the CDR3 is TGTGCTAGTGGGCCCGCTAGGGGGAAAGAGACCCAGTACTTC.

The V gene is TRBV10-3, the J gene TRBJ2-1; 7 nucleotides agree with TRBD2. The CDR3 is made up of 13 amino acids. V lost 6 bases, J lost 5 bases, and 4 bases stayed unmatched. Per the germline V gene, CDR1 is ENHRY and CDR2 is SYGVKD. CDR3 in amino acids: CAISFREDNEQFF. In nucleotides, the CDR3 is TGTGCCATCAGCTTCCGGGAGGACAATGAGCAGTTCTTC.

Here the CDR3 reads CASSSGGYTF. In DNA, the CDR3 is TGTGCCAGCAGTAGTGGCGGCTACACCTTC. The chain employs TRBV28 and TRBJ1-2, with D hard to call. CDR3 length: 10 residues. Trimming pared 5 bases from V and 8 bases from J, leaving 6 bases between. In germline, CDR1 is MDHEN, CDR2 SYDVKM.

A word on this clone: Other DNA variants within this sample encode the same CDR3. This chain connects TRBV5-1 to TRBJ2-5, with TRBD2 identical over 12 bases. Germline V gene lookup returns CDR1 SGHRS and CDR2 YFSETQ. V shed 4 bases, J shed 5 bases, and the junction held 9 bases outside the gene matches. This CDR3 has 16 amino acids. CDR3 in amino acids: CASSPRTSGVQETQYF. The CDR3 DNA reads TGCGCCAGCAGCCCTCGGACTAGCGGGGTTCAGGAGACCCAGTACTTC.

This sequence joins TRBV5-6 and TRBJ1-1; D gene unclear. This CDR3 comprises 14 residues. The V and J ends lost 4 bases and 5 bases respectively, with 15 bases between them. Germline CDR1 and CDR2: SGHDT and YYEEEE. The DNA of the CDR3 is TGTGCCAGCAGCGTGTTGGAGCGGATGACTGAAGCTTTCTTT. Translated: CASSVLERMTEAFF.

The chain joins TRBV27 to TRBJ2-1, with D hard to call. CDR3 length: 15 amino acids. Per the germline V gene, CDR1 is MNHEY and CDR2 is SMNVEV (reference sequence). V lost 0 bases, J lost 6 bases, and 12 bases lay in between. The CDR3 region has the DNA TGTGCCAGCAGTTTATCGATTATTCGGTTCAATGAGCAGTTCTTC. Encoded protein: CASSLSIIRFNEQFF.

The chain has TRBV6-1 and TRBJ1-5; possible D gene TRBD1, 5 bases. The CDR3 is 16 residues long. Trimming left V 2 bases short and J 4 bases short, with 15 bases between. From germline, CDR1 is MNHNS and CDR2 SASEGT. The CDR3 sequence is CASSESSGRGNQPQHF. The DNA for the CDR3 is TGTGCCAGCAGTGAAAGTTCGGGCCGGGGGAATCAGCCCCAGCATTTT.

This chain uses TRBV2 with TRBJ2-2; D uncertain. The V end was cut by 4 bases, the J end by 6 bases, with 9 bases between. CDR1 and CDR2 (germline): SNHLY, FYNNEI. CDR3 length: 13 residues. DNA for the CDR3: TGTGCCAGCAGTGTAGACAATCCCGGGGAGCTGTTTTTT. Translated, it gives CASSVDNPGELFF.

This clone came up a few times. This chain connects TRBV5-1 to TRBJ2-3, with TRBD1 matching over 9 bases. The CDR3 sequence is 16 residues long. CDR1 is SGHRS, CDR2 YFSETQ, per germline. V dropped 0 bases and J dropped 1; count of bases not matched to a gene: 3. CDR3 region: CASSLAGQGRTDTQYF. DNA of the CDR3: TGCGCCAGCAGCTTGGCCGGACAGGGGCGCACAGATACGCAGTATTTT.

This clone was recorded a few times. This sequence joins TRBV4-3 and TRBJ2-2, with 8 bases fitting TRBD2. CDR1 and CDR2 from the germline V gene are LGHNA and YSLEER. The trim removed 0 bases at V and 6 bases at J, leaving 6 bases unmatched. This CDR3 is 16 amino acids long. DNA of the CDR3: TGCGCCAGCAGCCAAGAGGGAGCGGGGGCGCCCGGGGAGCTGTTTTTT. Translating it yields CASSQEGAGAPGELFF.

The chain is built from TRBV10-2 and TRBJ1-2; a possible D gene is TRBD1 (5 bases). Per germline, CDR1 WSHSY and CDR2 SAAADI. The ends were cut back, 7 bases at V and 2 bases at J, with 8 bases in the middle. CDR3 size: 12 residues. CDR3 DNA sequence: TGCGCCAGCACCAGACAGAACTATGGCTACACCTTC. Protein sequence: CASTRQNYGYTF.

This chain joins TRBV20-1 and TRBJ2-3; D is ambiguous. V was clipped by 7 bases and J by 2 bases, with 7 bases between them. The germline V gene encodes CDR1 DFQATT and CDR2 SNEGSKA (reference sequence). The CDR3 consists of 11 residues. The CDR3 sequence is CSVLDTDTQYF. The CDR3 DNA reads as TGCAGTGTGCTAGACACAGATACGCAGTATTTT.